This TCR beta chain is drawn from a study of blood T cell repertoires in COVID-19. Study-level background: Specimens from acute and convalescent COVID-19 originated in the United States, Italy and Spain. PBMCs, B-cell-depleted T cells, or T cells were the source of the cDNA or gDNA that made up the material.

Original processing methods: Reference gene primer amplification gave estimated nucleated cell counts. Repertoires were generated with immunoSEQ multiplex PCR, while TCRdb's copy carries only in-frame clones and drops some. V, J and clone size reflect that table, while D and trimming were determined from the DNA. The table records over 150,000 clones, approximately 85% of them present only once. The receptor was isolated from a woman aged 60-75 years with COVID-19, enrolled during active disease. The specimen sequenced was peripheral blood.

DNA of the CDR3: TGTGCCAGCAACCTAGACAGGGGTGATCAGCCCCAGCATTTT. As protein: CASNLDRGDQPQHF. V usage is TRBV6-5 and J usage is TRBJ1-5; 8 nucleotides match TRBD1. The CDR3 spans 14 residues. V trimming: 7 bases; J trimming: 5 bases; junction bases outside the gene matches: 7. Per germline, CDR1 MNHEY and CDR2 SVGAGI.